The clone carrying this T cell receptor beta chain was recorded once. Its specificity is not known. TCRdb used MiXCR to reprocess the reads, holding one entry per CDR3 protein. The sample lists approximately 43,000 distinct CDR3 sequences, 20% to 25% occurring once. The CDR3 totals 13 residues. The germline V gene encodes CDR1 GTSNPN and CDR2 SVGIG (reference sequence). V was trimmed by 4 bases and J by 1 base, leaving 9 bases between them. These data belong to a study of T cell repertoires in cytomegalovirus infection. Broader study findings: The study identified carriers of CMV plus the relevant HLA from cumulative public TCR beta family frequency.

The material sequenced was PBMCs, sequenced either directly or after in vitro stimulation (not recorded which). The chain links TRBV30 to TRBJ2-3, with no clear D. This sequence originates from a human donor in good health (CMV status not recorded). Some clones in this sample may be carry-over from other donors' samples. CDR3 sequence: CAWNLVGTDTQYF. In DNA, the CDR3 is TGTGCCTGGAACCTCGTAGGCACAGATACGCAGTATTTT.